A single sample is the source of the 30 T cell receptor beta chains below, sequenced in a study of shared clonotypes between healthy human individuals. Measured with immunoSEQ multiplex PCR; TCRdb has only the in-frame clones, and not every one. The sample lists roughly 300,000 clones; 70% to 75% were seen once. The specimen was memory CD4+ T cells sorted from blood. Subset: CD45RA-negative fraction. Receptors originate from a man aged 30-40 years in good health.

CDR3 amino acids: CASSVDRGFQTQYF. The CDR3 DNA reads as TGTGCCAGCAGTGTTGACAGGGGCTTCCAGACCCAGTACTTC. This chain links TRBV6-1 with TRBJ2-5; 8 bases are a match to TRBD1. Germline CDR1 reads MNHNS; CDR2 reads SASEGT. With 4 bases clipped from V and 6 bases from J, the junction kept 7 bases outside the gene matches. This CDR3 is built from 14 residues.

This chain links TRBV19 with TRBJ2-5, with D unclear. Germline lookup yields CDR1 LNHDA and CDR2 SQIVND (reference sequence). There are 14 residues in the CDR3. The V and J ends lost 1 base and 9 bases respectively, with 15 bases between them. CDR3 sequence (DNA): TGTGCCAGTAGTATAGCCCGGCAGGATGGGGCCCAGTACTTC. Translated: CASSIARQDGAQYF.

Many counts were recorded for this clone. The V and J genes are TRBV2 and TRBJ1-3; D remains ambiguous. V lost 4 bases and J lost 0, with 7 bases in between. This CDR3 is built from 14 residues. Germline V gene data show CDR1 as SNHLY and CDR2 as FYNNEI. The CDR3 nucleotides read TGTGCCAGCAGTGTTCCCAGCTCTGGAAACACCATATATTTT. It translates to CASSVPSSGNTIYF.

This clone is a singleton in its sample. The chain uses TRBV5-6 and TRBJ1-2, with 11 bases identical to TRBD1. The germline CDR1 and CDR2 sequences are SGHDT and YYEEEE. The CDR3 is made up of 15 amino acids. J gave up 2 bases and V 0 bases, and 0 bases lay outside the gene matches. CDR3: CASSLGDRGNYGYTF. The CDR3 DNA reads TGTGCCAGCAGCTTGGGGGACAGGGGGAACTATGGCTACACCTTC.

The chain combines TRBV18 with TRBJ2-2; TRBD1 might be the D (6 bases). Germline assignment: CDR1 KGHSH and CDR2 LQKENI. The CDR3 extends over 15 amino acids. V was pared by 4 bases and J by 1 base, with 10 bases between. The CDR3 loop reads CASSRGHLNTGELFF. CDR3 DNA sequence: TGTGCCAGCTCACGGGGACACCTGAACACCGGGGAGCTGTTTTTT.

The sample holds one count of this clone. The chain couples TRBV5-1 to TRBJ2-2, with TRBD2 matching 9 bases. The germline V gene encodes CDR1 SGHRS and CDR2 YFSETQ. Germline trimming cut 3 bases from V and 7 bases from J; bases unmatched to any gene: 13. The CDR3 length is 17 residues. In nucleotides, the CDR3 is TGCGCCAGCAGCTCCACCTCTCTGCGGGAGGGGGTCGGGGAGCTGTTTTTT. Translating gives CASSSTSLREGVGELFF.

The chain combines TRBV10-3 with TRBJ2-7; a weak D match, TRBD2 (5 bases). Trimming removed 6 bases at V and 8 bases at J, with 26 bases between. CDR1 and CDR2 from the germline V gene are ENHRY and SYGVKD. CDR3 length: 16 residues. The CDR3 region has the DNA TGTGCCATCAGACGGGGAGCTAGGGAGTCCCGTTTCAAGCAGTACTTC. Its protein product is CAIRRGARESRFKQYF.

This clone was recorded once. The genes are TRBV7-2 and TRBJ2-2; D may be TRBD2 (5 bases). CDR3 length: 13 residues. Trimming left V 6 bases short and J 6 bases short, with 11 bases between. Germline CDR1 is SGHTA and CDR2 is FQGNSA. CDR3 in DNA: TGTGCCAGCAGGCGAGGGTTCCCCGGGGAGCTGTTTTTT. It is translated as CASRRGFPGELFF.

This chain joins TRBV18 and TRBJ1-5; D remains ambiguous. The V and J ends lost 5 bases and 3 bases respectively, with 8 bases between them. This CDR3 contains 13 residues. CDR1 is KGHSH and CDR2 is LQKENI in the germline V gene. The CDR3 DNA reads as TGTGCCAGCTCAACAAAGCCCAATCAGCCCCAGCATTTT. It specifies CASSTKPNQPQHF.

This CDR3 reads CAITSVPNTEAFF. CDR3 sequence (DNA): TGTGCCATCACCTCGGTTCCGAACACTGAAGCTTTCTTT. This chain connects TRBV10-3 to TRBJ1-1; D ambiguous. In germline, CDR1 is ENHRY, CDR2 SYGVKD. There are 13 residues in the CDR3. V lost 7 bases and J lost 1, with 10 bases in between.

In this sample, this clone turned up a few times. This sequence joins TRBV4-1 and TRBJ1-2; 7 bases line up with TRBD1. From germline, CDR1 is MGHRA and CDR2 YSYEKL. V dropped 1 base and J dropped 3; count of bases not matched to a gene: 11. The CDR3 totals 17 residues. For the CDR3, the DNA is TGCGCCAGCAGCCAAGGAACTCTTAGGGACAGATACTATGGCTACACCTTC. Protein sequence: CASSQGTLRDRYYGYTF.

This clone has only a few counts. The chain links TRBV19 to TRBJ1-5; D may be TRBD1 (6 bases). Germline V CDR1 and CDR2: LNHDA, SQIVND (reference sequence). Trimming left V 3 bases short and J 7 bases short, with 16 bases between. The CDR3 extends over 15 amino acids. The DNA of the CDR3 is TGTGCCAGTAGTATGGGGGGCGGCATGGGCCAGCCCCAGCATTTT. Protein sequence: CASSMGGGMGQPQHF.

The chain joins TRBV27 to TRBJ2-7, with 16 bases matching TRBD2. The germline V gene has CDR1 MNHEY and CDR2 SMNVEV (reference sequence). The junction had 11 bases not matched to a gene; V was cut back by 3 bases and J by 3 bases. The CDR3 length is 19 residues. This CDR3 is CASSFSSGTSGRAYYEQYF. The CDR3 bases are TGTGCCAGCAGTTTCAGCTCCGGGACTAGCGGGAGGGCCTACTACGAGCAGTACTTC.

The V and J genes are TRBV27 and TRBJ2-7; 7 bases align to TRBD2. This CDR3 has 15 amino acids. The germline gives CDR1 MNHEY, CDR2 SMNVEV (reference sequence). Losses at the gene ends were 3 bases for V and 3 bases for J; bases not matched to a gene: 8. The CDR3 reads CASSLGRGVNYEQYF. CDR3 coding DNA: TGTGCCAGCAGTTTGGGACGGGGGGTAAACTACGAGCAGTACTTC.

The V and J genes are TRBV11-2 and TRBJ2-2, with D possibly TRBD2 on 5 matching bases. The germline V and J ends were trimmed by 1 base and 4 bases, with 19 bases remaining between them. From germline, CDR1 is SGHAT and CDR2 FQNNGV. There are 18 residues in the CDR3. The CDR3 loop reads CASSLGSRAGVGTGELFF. The CDR3 nucleotides read TGTGCCAGCAGCTTAGGGTCGAGGGCAGGAGTGGGCACCGGGGAGCTGTTTTTT. Based on the CDR3 plus reference TRBV11-2 and TRBJ2-2, the full variable domain is EAGVAQSPRYKIIEKRQSVAFWCNPISGHATLYWYQQILGQGPKLLIQFQNNGVVDDSQLPKDRFSAERLKGVDSTLKIQPAKLEDSAVYLCASSLGSRAGVGTGELFFGEGSRLTVL.

The chain combines TRBV2 with TRBJ2-1; 8 nucleotides agree with TRBD2. CDR1 SNHLY and CDR2 FYNNEI come from the germline V gene. V lost 3 bases and J lost 8; bases outside the gene matches: 12. This CDR3 region has 16 residues. This chain's CDR3 is CASSERGSGVFDEQFF. The DNA of the CDR3 is TGTGCCAGCAGTGAGAGAGGTAGCGGGGTTTTCGATGAGCAGTTCTTC.

CDR3 DNA sequence: TGTGCCATCGGGGGGAGTAACTATGGCTACACCTTC. Its translation is CAIGGSNYGYTF. This chain links TRBV10-3 with TRBJ1-2, with a tentative D call TRBD1 (5 bases). Trimming took off 8 bases at V and 1 base at J, with 8 bases between the two ends. Looked up from germline, CDR1 is ENHRY and CDR2 is SYGVKD. This CDR3 is 12 amino acids long.

In its sample, this clone was seen a few times. The chain couples TRBV6-5 to TRBJ2-2, with a weak D call TRBD1 (5 bases). The germline V gene has CDR1 MNHEY and CDR2 SVGAGI. This CDR3 has 15 residues. Trimming took off 6 bases at V and 4 bases at J, with 15 bases between the two ends. In DNA form, the CDR3 reads TGTGCCAGCAGCCCACGGCCCAGGGTCACCGGGGAGCTGTTTTTT. Its protein product is CASSPRPRVTGELFF.

This clone appeared a single time. The chain couples TRBV29-1 to TRBJ2-7, with TRBD1 as a possible D gene (6 bases). V lost 6 bases to trimming and J lost 3 bases, with 21 bases between them. Looked up from germline, CDR1 is SQVTM and CDR2 is ANQGSEA. This CDR3 spans 15 amino acids. CDR3 amino acids: CSVGEYRAAIYEQYF. In DNA form, the CDR3 reads TGCAGCGTGGGGGAATACAGGGCCGCGATCTACGAGCAGTACTTC.

This chain connects TRBV5-6 to TRBJ1-2, with D unresolved. In germline, CDR1 is SGHDT, CDR2 YYEEEE. This CDR3 contains 13 residues. Trimming removed 0 bases from V and 4 bases from J, with 7 bases in between. The CDR3 loop is CASSLGVFYGYTF. As DNA, the CDR3 is TGTGCCAGCAGCTTGGGTGTGTTCTATGGCTACACCTTC.

The chain recombines TRBV30 with TRBJ2-1; D not resolved. The CDR3 runs to 13 residues. V lost 0 bases and J lost 3, with 6 bases in between. The germline V gene encodes CDR1 GTSNPN and CDR2 SVGIG (reference sequence). The CDR3 nucleotides are TGTGCCTGGAGTGTACTCGACTACAATGAGCAGTTCTTC. Its translation is CAWSVLDYNEQFF.

About this clone: Germline is not matched at one junction end, which may reflect a read error. The J gene is TRBJ2-1, the V gene TRBV7-3; 9 bases fit TRBD1. This CDR3 has 17 residues. In germline, CDR1 is SGHTA, CDR2 FQGTGA. CDR3 nucleotides: TGTGCCAGCAGCTTAGGGACCGGGACAGGGATTTACAGTGAGCAGTTCTTC. This translates into CASSLGTGTGIYSEQFF.

V is TRBV15 and J is TRBJ2-1, with D perhaps matching TRBD2 (6 bases). The CDR3 is made up of 15 amino acids. In germline, CDR1 is LNHNV, CDR2 YYDKDF (reference sequence). V lost 1 base and J lost 5, with 12 bases in between. The CDR3 loop is CATSRGRVSNNEQFF. DNA for the CDR3: TGTGCCACCAGCAGAGGGAGGGTTTCTAACAATGAGCAGTTCTTC.

The rearrangement uses TRBV5-1 and TRBJ1-1; D may be TRBD1 (5 bases). The CDR3 runs to 14 residues. Germline CDR1 is SGHRS and CDR2 is YFSETQ. The V and J ends lost 1 base and 1 base respectively, with 8 bases between them. This CDR3 is CASSLTGTNTEAFF. The CDR3 DNA reads TGCGCCAGCAGCTTGACCGGGACGAACACTGAAGCTTTCTTT. The variable domain in full, completed from reference TRBV5-1 and TRBJ1-1, reads KAGVTQTPRYLIKTRGQQVTLSCSPISGHRSVSWYQQTPGQGLQFLFEYFSETQRNKGNFPGRFSGRQFSNSRSEMNVSTLELGDSALYLCASSLTGTNTEAFFGQGTRLTVV.

The chain joins TRBV10-2 to TRBJ2-2; 11 positions agree with TRBD1. J was trimmed by 4 bases and V by 4 bases; bases with no gene match: 5. The germline V gene encodes CDR1 WSHSY and CDR2 SAAADI. The CDR3 loop spans 16 amino acids. The CDR3 is CASSGGGTGGTGELFF. The CDR3 bases are TGCGCCAGCAGTGGGGGCGGGACAGGGGGCACCGGGGAGCTGTTTTTT.

This chain uses TRBV18 with TRBJ2-1; 12 nucleotides line up with TRBD2. Looked up from germline, CDR1 is KGHSH and CDR2 is LQKENI. Trimming removed 3 bases from V and 2 bases from J; junction bases left unmatched: 11. The length of the CDR3 is 19 residues. CDR3 protein: CASSPVLAGGLTTYNEQFF. The CDR3 nucleotides read TGTGCCAGCTCACCCGTCCTAGCGGGAGGGTTAACAACCTACAATGAGCAGTTCTTC.

The chain employs TRBV5-8 and TRBJ1-2; weak D call: TRBD1 (5 bases). Trimming shortened V by 3 bases and J by 8 bases, and 20 bases separated the two germline ends. Germline CDR1 is SGHTS and CDR2 is YDEGEE. This CDR3 region has 15 residues. The CDR3 DNA sequence: TGTGCCAGCAGCTCGCTCCTACGAGGGGCTGAGGGCTACACCTTC. Its protein is CASSSLLRGAEGYTF.

This clone has only one observation. The chain combines TRBV2 with TRBJ2-5, with 8 positions matching TRBD1. The CDR3 runs to 14 residues. Germline V gene data show CDR1 as SNHLY and CDR2 as FYNNEI. J lost 5 bases, V lost 4 bases, and 6 bases had no gene match. CDR3 sequence reads: CASSGQGPRETQYF. Written as DNA, the CDR3 is TGTGCCAGCAGTGGACAGGGGCCTCGGGAGACCCAGTACTTC. Based on the CDR3 plus reference TRBV2 and TRBJ2-5, the full variable domain is EPEVTQTPSHQVTQMGQEVILRCVPISNHLYFYWYRQILGQKVEFLVSFYNNEISEKSEIFDDQFSVERPDGSNFTLKIRSTKLEDSAMYFCASSGQGPRETQYFGPGTRLLVL.

The rearrangement links TRBV7-9 to TRBJ1-5; D is ambiguous. V was shortened by 5 bases and J by 6 bases, with 8 bases between the two germline ends. Germline V gene data show CDR1 as SEHNR and CDR2 as FQNEAQ (reference sequence). There are 12 residues in the CDR3. CDR3: CASSDGSQPQHF. The CDR3 region has the DNA TGTGCCAGCAGCGACGGGAGTCAGCCCCAGCATTTT.

This clone has just a few counts. The chain has TRBV29-1 and TRBJ2-1, with D hard to call. There are 15 residues in the CDR3. The germline V gene encodes CDR1 SQVTM and CDR2 ANQGSEA. Between the trimmed V and J ends, which lost 4 bases and 1 base, there was a span of 14 bases. The CDR3 nucleotides read TGCAGCGTTGGTGGCAGTCGGTCTTCCTACAATGAGCAGTTCTTC. Translating it yields CSVGGSRSSYNEQFF.